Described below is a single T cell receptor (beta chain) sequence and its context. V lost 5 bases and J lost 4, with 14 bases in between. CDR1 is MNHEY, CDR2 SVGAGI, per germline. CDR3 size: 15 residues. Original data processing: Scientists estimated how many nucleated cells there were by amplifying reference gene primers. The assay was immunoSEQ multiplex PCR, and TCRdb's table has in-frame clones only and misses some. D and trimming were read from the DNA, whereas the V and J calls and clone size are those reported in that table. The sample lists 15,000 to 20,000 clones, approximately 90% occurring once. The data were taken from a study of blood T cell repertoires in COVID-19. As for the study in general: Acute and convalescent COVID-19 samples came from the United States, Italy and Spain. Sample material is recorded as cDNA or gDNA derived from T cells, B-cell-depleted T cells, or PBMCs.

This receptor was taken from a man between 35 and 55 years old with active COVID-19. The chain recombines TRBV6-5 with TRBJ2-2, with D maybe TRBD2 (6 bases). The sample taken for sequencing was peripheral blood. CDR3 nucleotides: TGTGCCAGCAGTCCTGGGACTGTACTCACCGGGGAGCTGTTTTTT. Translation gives CASSPGTVLTGELFF.